The rows below give T cell receptor beta chains drawn from one sample of a study of blood T cells in healthy people across ages. Each CDR3 protein is one row after TCRdb ran MiXCR on the 5' RACE reads. This sample has some 700,000 distinct CDR3 sequences, with roughly 44% found just once. Material: blood. These receptors came from a woman aged 55-69 years in good health. Both conserved end residues are part of each CDR3. Fields, in order: D gene, J gene, V gene, clone size, CDR3 protein, CDR3 DNA. The D gene is left open where the match is weak. Rows may omit the clone size; those that give it use once, few, many or a size class.

d_gene: TRBD1; j_gene: TRBJ1-5; v_gene: TRBV20-1; abundance: NA; CDR3aa: CSAQIGTGGGQPQHF; CDR3nt: TGCAGTGCCCAAATCGGGACAGGGGGGGGTCAGCCCCAGCATTTT
d_gene: NA; j_gene: TRBJ2-1; v_gene: TRBV6-5; abundance: few; CDR3aa: CASSSDSWGNEQFF; CDR3nt: TGTGCCAGCAGTTCCGACAGCTGGGGCAATGAGCAGTTCTTC
d_gene: TRBD2; j_gene: TRBJ2-1; v_gene: TRBV30; abundance: many; CDR3aa: CAWSSLSGGAGEQFF; CDR3nt: TGTGCCTGGAGTTCACTTAGCGGGGGGGCCGGTGAGCAGTTCTTC
d_gene: TRBD2; j_gene: TRBJ2-1; v_gene: TRBV10-3; abundance: NA; CDR3aa: CAITGTSSNNEQFF; CDR3nt: TGTGCCATCACCGGGACTAGCAGTAACAATGAGCAGTTCTTC
d_gene: TRBD1; j_gene: TRBJ2-1; v_gene: TRBV10-3; abundance: NA; CDR3aa: CAISGVGQGVGYEQFF; CDR3nt: TGTGCCATCAGTGGTGTGGGACAGGGGGTAGGCTATGAGCAGTTCTTC
d_gene: TRBD2; j_gene: TRBJ2-7; v_gene: TRBV6-2/TRBV6-3; abundance: many; CDR3aa: CASSYGLAGTDEQYF; CDR3nt: TGTGCCAGCAGTTACGGTCTAGCGGGAACGGACGAGCAGTACTTC
d_gene: NA; j_gene: TRBJ1-4; v_gene: TRBV7-2; abundance: NA; CDR3aa: CASSLFMGAIEKLFF; CDR3nt: TGTGCCAGCAGCTTATTTATGGGGGCAATTGAAAAACTGTTTTTT
d_gene: TRBD2; j_gene: TRBJ2-5; v_gene: TRBV11-2; abundance: few; CDR3aa: CASSTSWTSGETQYF; CDR3nt: TGTGCCAGCAGCACCTCCTGGACTAGCGGGGAGACCCAGTACTTC
d_gene: TRBD1; j_gene: TRBJ2-7; v_gene: TRBV10-3; abundance: many; CDR3aa: CATRGQGANYEQYF; CDR3nt: TGTGCCACCAGGGGACAGGGGGCGAATTACGAGCAGTACTTC
d_gene: TRBD1; j_gene: TRBJ2-7; v_gene: TRBV2; abundance: NA; CDR3aa: CAEQGVGYEQYF; CDR3nt: TGTGCCGAACAGGGGGTAGGGTACGAGCAGTACTTC
d_gene: TRBD2; j_gene: TRBJ2-3; v_gene: TRBV20-1; abundance: few; CDR3aa: CSAASPSGTTDTQYF; CDR3nt: TGCAGTGCTGCCTCACCTAGCGGGACCACAGATACGCAGTATTTT
d_gene: NA; j_gene: TRBJ2-7; v_gene: TRBV25-1; abundance: few; CDR3aa: CASSRTPGEQYF; CDR3nt: TGTGCCAGCAGTCGGACTCCCGGCGAGCAGTACTTC
d_gene: TRBD2; j_gene: TRBJ2-7; v_gene: TRBV11-2; abundance: once; CDR3aa: CASRSSGGSYEQYF; CDR3nt: TGTGCCAGCAGGAGTAGCGGGGGCTCTTACGAGCAGTACTTC
d_gene: NA; j_gene: TRBJ2-7; v_gene: TRBV30; abundance: NA; CDR3aa: CAWTLDRASKEQYF; CDR3nt: TGTGCCTGGACACTTGACCGGGCCTCTAAGGAGCAGTACTTC
d_gene: TRBD2; j_gene: TRBJ2-1; v_gene: TRBV7-3; abundance: NA; CDR3aa: CASSLAGGPRYEQFF; CDR3nt: TGTGCCAGCAGTCTAGCGGGAGGGCCACGGTATGAGCAGTTCTTC
d_gene: NA; j_gene: TRBJ2-3; v_gene: TRBV20-1; abundance: NA; CDR3aa: CSARGPSDTDTQYF; CDR3nt: TGCAGTGCTAGAGGGCCCTCCGACACAGATACGCAGTATTTT
d_gene: TRBD1; j_gene: TRBJ2-7; v_gene: TRBV6-2/TRBV6-3; abundance: NA; CDR3aa: CASSRDREPYEQYF; CDR3nt: TGTGCCAGCAGCAGGGACAGGGAGCCCTACGAGCAGTACTTC
d_gene: NA; j_gene: TRBJ2-2; v_gene: TRBV25-1; abundance: NA; CDR3aa: CASSGRLQQGDYTGELFF; CDR3nt: TGTGCCAGCTCGGGCCGACTACAGCAAGGGGATTACACCGGGGAGCTGTTTTTT
d_gene: TRBD1; j_gene: TRBJ2-7; v_gene: TRBV28; abundance: NA; CDR3aa: CATTWTGEQSYEQYF; CDR3nt: TGTGCCACCACCTGGACAGGGGAGCAGAGTTACGAGCAGTACTTC
d_gene: TRBD1; j_gene: TRBJ1-5; v_gene: TRBV5-6; abundance: NA; CDR3aa: CASSAGTGAKQHF; CDR3nt: TGTGCCAGCAGCGCCGGGACAGGGGCAAAACAGCATTTT
d_gene: NA; j_gene: TRBJ2-3; v_gene: TRBV29-1; abundance: NA; CDR3aa: CSVVKGSDSGTDTQYF; CDR3nt: TGCAGCGTTGTAAAGGGGTCAGACTCGGGCACAGATACGCAGTATTTT
d_gene: NA; j_gene: TRBJ1-6; v_gene: TRBV30; abundance: few; CDR3aa: CAWSSDRSSYNSPLHF; CDR3nt: TGTGCCTGGAGCTCCGACAGGAGCTCCTATAATTCACCCCTCCACTTT
d_gene: NA; j_gene: TRBJ1-1; v_gene: TRBV28; abundance: NA; CDR3aa: CASSRGGENTEAFF; CDR3nt: TGTGCCAGCAGCCGCGGAGGGGAGAACACTGAAGCTTTCTTT
d_gene: NA; j_gene: TRBJ2-5; v_gene: TRBV12-3/TRBV12-4; abundance: NA; CDR3aa: CAAGNSPETQYF; CDR3nt: TGTGCCGCCGGAAATTCGCCAGAGACCCAGTACTTC
d_gene: NA; j_gene: TRBJ1-2; v_gene: TRBV29-1; abundance: many; CDR3aa: CSVDWGPPYGYTF; CDR3nt: TGCAGCGTCGACTGGGGACCCCCCTATGGCTACACCTTC
d_gene: TRBD1; j_gene: TRBJ1-5; v_gene: TRBV13; abundance: few; CDR3aa: CASQQGTHQPQHF; CDR3nt: TGTGCCAGCCAACAGGGGACCCATCAGCCCCAGCATTTT
d_gene: TRBD1; j_gene: TRBJ1-2; v_gene: TRBV7-3; abundance: NA; CDR3aa: CASSQNTGEGSDGYTF; CDR3nt: TGTGCCAGCAGCCAAAACACAGGGGAGGGCTCGGATGGCTACACCTTC
d_gene: TRBD2; j_gene: TRBJ2-1; v_gene: TRBV7-8; abundance: NA; CDR3aa: CASSPTGAGGRNEQFF; CDR3nt: TGTGCCAGCAGCCCGACGGGAGCGGGGGGGCGCAATGAGCAGTTCTTC
d_gene: NA; j_gene: TRBJ2-7; v_gene: TRBV6-2/TRBV6-3; abundance: NA; CDR3aa: CASSYERISYEQYF; CDR3nt: TGTGCCAGCAGTTACGAACGGATCTCCTACGAGCAGTACTTC
d_gene: NA; j_gene: TRBJ2-4; v_gene: TRBV20-1; abundance: few; CDR3aa: CSARDDTRLAKNIQYF; CDR3nt: TGCAGTGCTAGAGATGACACTAGACTAGCCAAAAACATTCAGTACTTC
d_gene: TRBD1; j_gene: TRBJ2-4; v_gene: TRBV4-1; abundance: many; CDR3aa: CASTGTGSTNVQYF; CDR3nt: TGCGCCAGCACCGGGACAGGGTCAACGAATGTTCAGTACTTC
d_gene: NA; j_gene: TRBJ2-3; v_gene: TRBV7-3; abundance: NA; CDR3aa: CASSLTQVGAGDTQYF; CDR3nt: TGTGCCAGCAGCTTAACACAAGTGGGGGCAGGAGATACGCAGTATTTT
d_gene: NA; j_gene: TRBJ2-7; v_gene: TRBV6-6; abundance: few; CDR3aa: CASSYYLRDHEQYF; CDR3nt: TGTGCCAGCAGTTACTATCTCAGGGATCACGAGCAGTACTTC
d_gene: TRBD2; j_gene: TRBJ2-1; v_gene: TRBV9; abundance: few; CDR3aa: CASSSPTGTSLLNEQFF; CDR3nt: TGTGCCAGCAGCTCCCCGACCGGGACTAGCCTTCTCAATGAGCAGTTCTTC
d_gene: NA; j_gene: TRBJ1-4; v_gene: TRBV5-1; abundance: NA; CDR3aa: CASSVGGVNEKLFF; CDR3nt: TGCGCCAGCAGCGTGGGGGGGGTGAATGAAAAACTGTTTTTT
d_gene: TRBD1; j_gene: TRBJ2-3; v_gene: TRBV5-8; abundance: few; CDR3aa: CASNPGQGETDTQYF; CDR3nt: TGTGCCAGCAACCCGGGACAGGGCGAAACAGATACGCAGTATTTT
d_gene: TRBD2; j_gene: TRBJ2-2; v_gene: TRBV7-3; abundance: NA; CDR3aa: CASSAGTSGATGELFF; CDR3nt: TGTGCCAGCAGCGCCGGGACTAGCGGGGCTACCGGGGAGCTGTTTTTT
d_gene: NA; j_gene: TRBJ1-1; v_gene: TRBV15; abundance: NA; CDR3aa: CATSRDPPDTEAFF; CDR3nt: TGTGCCACCAGCAGAGATCCCCCGGACACTGAAGCTTTCTTT
d_gene: TRBD1; j_gene: TRBJ2-1; v_gene: TRBV20-1; abundance: once; CDR3aa: CSATGTGKETQFF; CDR3nt: TGCAGTGCTACCGGGACAGGGAAGGAGACCCAGTTCTTC
d_gene: TRBD1; j_gene: TRBJ2-3; v_gene: TRBV7-2; abundance: NA; CDR3aa: CASSSLLILDRDRATDTQYF; CDR3nt: TGTGCCAGCAGCTCTCTCCTAATCCTAGACCGGGACAGGGCCACAGATACGCAGTATTTT
d_gene: TRBD2; j_gene: TRBJ2-3; v_gene: TRBV3-1; abundance: NA; CDR3aa: CASSQGVAGHTDTQYF; CDR3nt: TGTGCCAGCAGCCAAGGAGTAGCGGGGCACACAGATACGCAGTATTTT
d_gene: NA; j_gene: TRBJ1-4; v_gene: TRBV5-1; abundance: NA; CDR3aa: CASSDTGANEKLFF; CDR3nt: TGCGCCAGCAGCGATACAGGAGCTAATGAAAAACTGTTTTTT
d_gene: NA; j_gene: TRBJ2-1; v_gene: TRBV9; abundance: many; CDR3aa: CASSPGNDNEQFF; CDR3nt: TGTGCCAGCAGCCCCGGGAATGACAATGAGCAGTTCTTC
d_gene: NA; j_gene: TRBJ2-3; v_gene: TRBV11-1; abundance: NA; CDR3aa: CASSFIGTYSTDTQYF; CDR3nt: TGTGCCAGCAGCTTCATCGGAACCTATAGCACAGATACGCAGTATTTT
d_gene: NA; j_gene: TRBJ2-5; v_gene: TRBV18; abundance: NA; CDR3aa: CASSLSLGGKETQYF; CDR3nt: TGTGCCAGCTCACTAAGCCTCGGGGGCAAAGAGACCCAGTACTTC
d_gene: NA; j_gene: TRBJ1-5; v_gene: TRBV5-1; abundance: NA; CDR3aa: CASSLAGGYQPQHF; CDR3nt: TGCGCCAGCAGCTTGGCGGGGGGATATCAGCCCCAGCATTTT
d_gene: TRBD1; j_gene: TRBJ1-6; v_gene: TRBV20-1; abundance: NA; CDR3aa: CSARLRQGYSPLHF; CDR3nt: TGCAGTGCTAGATTGCGACAGGGGTATTCACCCCTCCACTTT